This TCR beta chain was identified during a study of regulatory T cells in long-lasting Graves disease. General study findings and limits: A reduction in accuracy may have resulted from the small sample size. Preferential use of TRBV28, TRBJ1-2 and TRBJ2-5 was seen in persistent disease.

This CDR3 has 14 residues. Germline V gives CDR1 SGHNT, CDR2 YYREEE (reference sequence). Trimming left V 3 bases short and J 3 bases short, with 13 bases between. Combining iRepertoire HTBI primers with Arm-PCR of CDR3 regions, the authors built TCR beta libraries. TCRdb analysed the multiplex PCR reads with MiXCR anew, one entry per CDR3 protein. The table has about 360,000 distinct CDR3 sequences, around 15% seen once. Time point denoted: newly diagnosed GD, antithyroid drugs for less than 3 months. Generation of the TCR library employed RNA extracted from PBMCs. It was by American Thyroid Association guidelines that Graves' disease was diagnosed. This clonotype has at least ten counts. As yet, its antigen is unknown. The same specimen was also included in a second study, on T cells in Graves' hyperthyroidism and ophthalmopathy. That source adds: With the HTBI primer set, the TCR CDR3 went through a first round of RT-PCR.

V usage is TRBV5-4 and J usage is TRBJ2-7; tentative D call: TRBD2 (5 bases). Here the sequenced sample was peripheral blood mononuclear cells (PBMCs), taken at new diagnosis, from a patient treated with antithyroid drugs. The sequence was obtained from a woman younger than 35 with Graves disease. The CDR3 here is CASSSPSRGYEQYF. The CDR3 coding sequence is TGTGCCAGCAGCTCTCCGTCTCGGGGCTACGAGCAGTACTTC.